Listed below are T cell receptor beta chains from one sample, sequenced in a study of blood T cells in healthy people across ages. TCRdb re-called the 5' RACE reads through MiXCR, storing one row per CDR3 protein. The table shows about 640,000 distinct CDR3 sequences, with about 54% occurring only once. Material for sequencing was blood. The receptor source for this set is a man aged 55 to 70 in good health. CDR3s include the opening cysteine and the closing phenylalanine or tryptophan. The D gene is left open where the match is weak. Size tells how often a clone was seen (once, few, many) or the class of an expanded clone, and some rows leave it out.

V,size,D,J,DNA,CDR3
TRBV7-2,.,.,TRBJ2-3,TGTGCCAGCAGCCTCCCCCCGCGGGGCCCCCCGGATACGCAGTATTTT,CASSLPPRGPPDTQYF
TRBV2,.,TRBD1,TRBJ2-5,TGTGCCAGCACCCAGGACAGGGCGGAGACCCAGTACTTC,CASTQDRAETQYF
TRBV6-2/TRBV6-3,.,TRBD2,TRBJ2-1,TGTGCCAGCAGTTTGACGGCGGGAGGTTACAATGAGCAGTTCTTC,CASSLTAGGYNEQFF
TRBV5-1,.,TRBD2,TRBJ2-2,TGCGCCAGCAGCTTGGGACTAGCGGGCGCCCCCGGGGAGCTGTTTTTT,CASSLGLAGAPGELFF
TRBV20-1,.,.,TRBJ1-2,TGCAGTGCTAGAACGGGTTATAACTATGGCTACACCTTC,CSARTGYNYGYTF
TRBV4-2,.,TRBD1,TRBJ2-7,TGTGCCAGCAGCCAAACCGGGACAGGGGATTACGAGCAGTACTTC,CASSQTGTGDYEQYF
TRBV28,.,TRBD1,TRBJ2-1,TGTGCCAGCAGTTTGCGACAGGGGGGGCTCCTTCATGAGCAGTTCTTC,CASSLRQGGLLHEQFF
TRBV10-3,.,.,TRBJ1-1,TGTGCCACCCGTGGGGGATTGGGGGTAACTGAAGCTTTCTTT,CATRGGLGVTEAFF
TRBV7-2,once,.,TRBJ1-5,TGTGCCAGCAGCTTAGTTTCTAATAGCAATCAGCCCCAGCATTTT,CASSLVSNSNQPQHF
TRBV20-1,once,.,TRBJ1-6,TGCAGTGCTAGAGGCCCGTGGGGGCAGGATTATAATTCACCCCTCCACTTT,CSARGPWGQDYNSPLHF
TRBV20-1,few,.,TRBJ1-5,TGCAGTGCTAGAGAGGGTGGAGGGGGGCTCAATCAGCCCCAGCATTTT,CSAREGGGGLNQPQHF
TRBV29-1,.,.,TRBJ1-1,TGCAGCTCCGGTGGAGGAGGGGGCACTGAAGCTTTCTTT,CSSGGGGGTEAFF
TRBV5-1,.,.,TRBJ2-1,TGCGCCAGCAGCTCTCCGACTCTGTCGGAGCAGTTCTTC,CASSSPTLSEQFF
TRBV4-1,.,.,TRBJ1-4,TGCGCCAGCAGCCAAGGACAACGACTTGCAACTAATGAAAAACTGTTTTTT,CASSQGQRLATNEKLFF
TRBV27,.,.,TRBJ1-1,TGTGCCAGCAGTTTTGTACAGGGCTGGGCTGAAGCTTTCTTT,CASSFVQGWAEAFF
TRBV6-5,.,.,TRBJ2-7,TGTGCCAGCAGCTACAGGGCCCAGACCTACGAGCAGTACTTC,CASSYRAQTYEQYF
TRBV20-1,.,TRBD1,TRBJ2-1,TGCAGTGCTGCTTACAGGGGGCGAAGCAATGAGCAGTTCTTC,CSAAYRGRSNEQFF
TRBV28,.,.,TRBJ2-7,TGTGCCAGCAGTCCGTTAAGCGGGACAGTTATTAGCGAGCAGTACTTC,CASSPLSGTVISEQYF
TRBV6-2/TRBV6-3,few,.,TRBJ2-1,TGTGCCAGCAGTTACCCAATCAGGGGGGGCCGGTCCAATGAGCAGTTCTTC,CASSYPIRGGRSNEQFF
TRBV4-1,.,TRBD1,TRBJ1-6,TGCGCCAGCAGCCCCGGGACAGGGGGGCATTCACCCCTCCACTTT,CASSPGTGGHSPLHF
TRBV7-2,.,.,TRBJ2-3,TGTGCCAGCAGCTTCCAGAAAGGTGCAGATACGCAGTATTTT,CASSFQKGADTQYF
TRBV7-2,.,TRBD2,TRBJ2-3,TGTGCCAGCAGCTCATACTTTAGCGGGGGGGCCACAGATACGCAGTATTTT,CASSSYFSGGATDTQYF
TRBV11-2,few,.,TRBJ2-7,TGTGCCAGCAGTTCCCTGACAGGCAGAGGGTCCTACGAGCAGTACTTC,CASSSLTGRGSYEQYF
TRBV20-1,.,.,TRBJ2-3,TGCAGTGCTAGAGCTTCTAGCACAGATACGCAGTATTTT,CSARASSTDTQYF
TRBV29-1,.,.,TRBJ2-5,TGCAGCGGGGGCCTTTTAGAGACCCAGTACTTC,CSGGLLETQYF
TRBV20-1,.,.,TRBJ2-3,TGCAGTGCGCAGAGGGACACAGATACGCAGTATTTT,CSAQRDTDTQYF
TRBV20-1,.,TRBD2,TRBJ2-1,TGCAGTGCTAGGCCCCGTACTAGCGAGGTGGGGGAGCAGTTCTTC,CSARPRTSEVGEQFF
TRBV5-1,few,.,TRBJ2-6,TGCGCCAGCGCGGACCTCTCTGGGGCCAACGTCCTGACTTTC,CASADLSGANVLTF
TRBV25-1,few,TRBD1,TRBJ2-5,TGTGCCAGCAGTGAAGGAGGGACAGGGGGTCAAGAGACCCAGTACTTC,CASSEGGTGGQETQYF
TRBV20-1,.,TRBD2,TRBJ2-1,TGCAGTGCTAACCCATCCAGCGGGGGGGCCTTTAGCAATGAGCAGTTCTTC,CSANPSSGGAFSNEQFF
TRBV27,few,.,TRBJ1-1,TGTGCCAGCAGTTTGACAGCGGAGAACACTGAAGCTTTCTTT,CASSLTAENTEAFF
TRBV4-2,.,.,TRBJ2-7,TGTGCCAGCAGCCAAGATCTTCCTGGGGATGGCTACGAGCAGTACTTC,CASSQDLPGDGYEQYF
TRBV20-1,.,.,TRBJ2-3,TGCAGTGCCAAGGGGGGGGGGCCGAATACGCAGTATTTT,CSAKGGGPNTQYF
TRBV27,.,TRBD1,TRBJ2-5,TGTGCCAGCAAATTTACTTCCGGGACAGGGGGCGCGGAGGCCCAGTACTTC,CASKFTSGTGGAEAQYF
TRBV15,few,.,TRBJ2-6,TGTGCCACTAAGTTATCCTCGGGCTCTGGGGCCAACGTCCTGACTTTC,CATKLSSGSGANVLTF
TRBV12-3/TRBV12-4,.,TRBD2,TRBJ2-5,TGTGCCAGCAGAGGGACTAGCGGGGGTCAAGAGACCCAGTACTTC,CASRGTSGGQETQYF
TRBV12-3/TRBV12-4,.,TRBD1,TRBJ2-1,TGTGCCGGCAGGCGGCCCCCTGGGGGACAGAATGACAATGAGCAGTTCTTC,CAGRRPPGGQNDNEQFF
TRBV6-5,.,.,TRBJ2-5,TGTGCCAGCAGTTACTCGCAGGCCAACACCGGGGAGACCCAGTACTTC,CASSYSQANTGETQYF
TRBV6-6,few,TRBD2,TRBJ2-1,TGTGCCAGCAGCCGGGGGGGAAGGGGTGAGCAGTTCTTC,CASSRGGRGEQFF
TRBV6-1,.,TRBD1,TRBJ1-2,TGTGCCAGCAATAAGGGGGCTGGCGGCTATGGCTACACCTTC,CASNKGAGGYGYTF
TRBV28,.,.,TRBJ2-7,TGTGCCAGCAGGACAGGTTCGGCCCAGTACTTC,CASRTGSAQYF
TRBV7-7,.,.,TRBJ2-5,TGTGCCAGCAGCTTGGCCCCTAGCGAAGAGACCCAGTACTTC,CASSLAPSEETQYF
TRBV28,.,TRBD2,TRBJ2-3,TGTGCCAGCAGTTTCTGGACTACGGGACTAGGTAGAGATACGCAGTATTTT,CASSFWTTGLGRDTQYF
TRBV4-1,once,.,TRBJ1-5,TGCGCCAGCAGCCCTCTCAGCGGGACCCAACCCCAGCATTTT,CASSPLSGTQPQHF
TRBV29-1,.,TRBD1,TRBJ2-7,TGCAGCCCCCTCATCCGGGACAGGGGCAACGAGCAGTACTTC,CSPLIRDRGNEQYF
TRBV18,few,.,TRBJ1-1,TGTGCCAGCTCACGCAACAGGGACACTGAAGCTTTCTTT,CASSRNRDTEAFF